A single sample is the source of the 10 T cell receptor beta chains below, sequenced in a study of blood T cell repertoires in COVID-19. Profiled with immunoSEQ multiplex PCR; TCRdb holds only in-frame clones, not every one. The data contain 250,000 to 350,000 clones, 85% to 90% of them singletons. Input material: peripheral blood. The source of these receptors is a woman in her thirties with COVID-19, enrolled during active disease.

This chain connects TRBV4-1 to TRBJ1-5, with 9 nucleotides matching TRBD1. The ends lost 0 bases at V and 3 bases at J; junction bases unmatched: 9. The CDR3 is made up of 18 amino acids. Germline V gives CDR1 MGHRA, CDR2 YSYEKL. CDR3 DNA sequence: TGCGCCAGCAGCCAAGATCTACTAGGGACAGGGCTCAATCAGCCCCAGCATTTT. Translating it yields CASSQDLLGTGLNQPQHF.

The V and J genes are TRBV29-1 and TRBJ2-2, with 9 bases aligning to TRBD1. V was pared by 6 bases and J by 4 bases, with 3 bases of the junction left unmatched. CDR3 length: 13 amino acids. CDR1 is SQVTM, CDR2 ANQGSEA, per germline. CDR3 sequence: CSVDRGGTGELFF. In DNA, the CDR3 is TGCAGCGTCGACAGGGGGGGCACCGGGGAGCTGTTTTTT.

This rearrangement joins TRBV3-1 (or the pseudogene TRBV3-2) to TRBJ2-2, with D possibly being TRBD2 (6 bases). The ends were cut back, 2 bases at V and 3 bases at J, with 25 bases in the middle. This CDR3 is 20 amino acids long. The germline gives CDR1 LGHDT, CDR2 YNNKEL (reference sequence). The CDR3 sequence: CASSQTNEPLGERDTGELFF. The CDR3 DNA reads as TGTGCCAGCAGCCAAACAAACGAGCCCCTCGGGGAGCGGGACACCGGGGAGCTGTTTTTT.

V and J are TRBV6-5 and TRBJ2-7, with 9 bases lining up with TRBD2. V trimming: 7 bases; J trimming: 4 bases; junction bases outside the gene matches: 5. In germline, CDR1 is MNHEY, CDR2 SVGAGI. This CDR3 is built from 13 residues. The CDR3 DNA follows: TGTGCCAGCAATCCTAGCGGGACATACGAGCAGTACTTC. Translation gives CASNPSGTYEQYF.

This clone came up a few times. V and J are TRBV5-4 and TRBJ2-2, with 10 bases identical to TRBD2. The germline CDR1 and CDR2 sequences are SGHNT and YYREEE (reference sequence). The V and J ends lost 9 bases and 1 base, in that order; junction bases with no gene match: 3. CDR3 length: 14 amino acids. This chain's CDR3 is CATASGRNTGELFF. The CDR3 DNA is TGTGCCACTGCTAGCGGGAGGAACACCGGGGAGCTGTTTTTT.

The chain is built from TRBV29-1 and TRBJ2-7; D unresolved. Trimming cost V 4 bases and J 7 bases, with 11 bases left between them. The V gene's germline CDR1 is SQVTM and CDR2 ANQGSEA. The CDR3 is 11 residues long. The CDR3 DNA follows: TGCAGCGTTGGAGCATTGAGGGAGCAGTACTTC. This encodes CSVGALREQYF.

The table lists this clone with a count of one. V and J are TRBV2 and TRBJ2-1; no firm D call. The CDR3 covers 14 residues. The ends were cut back, 8 bases at V and 0 bases at J, with 11 bases in the middle. Germline V gene sequence: CDR1 SNHLY, CDR2 FYNNEI. This CDR3 reads CASVSSLSYNEQFF. The CDR3 DNA reads as TGTGCCAGCGTCTCAAGCCTCTCCTACAATGAGCAGTTCTTC.

V usage is TRBV5-1 and J usage is TRBJ2-3; the match to TRBD1 covers 8 bases. Germline CDR1 reads SGHRS; CDR2 reads YFSETQ. There are 14 residues in the CDR3. V was pared by 3 bases and J by 4 bases, with 4 bases of the junction left unmatched. CDR3 amino acids: CASSSTGAADTQYF. The CDR3 bases are TGCGCCAGCAGCTCGACAGGGGCGGCAGATACGCAGTATTTT. Complete variable domain (other parts from reference TRBV5-1 and TRBJ2-3): KAGVTQTPRYLIKTRGQQVTLSCSPISGHRSVSWYQQTPGQGLQFLFEYFSETQRNKGNFPGRFSGRQFSNSRSEMNVSTLELGDSALYLCASSSTGAADTQYFGPGTRLTVL.

The J gene is TRBJ2-7, the V gene TRBV24-1; 10 positions match TRBD2. The germline gives CDR1 KGHDR, CDR2 SFDVKD. The CDR3 loop spans 16 amino acids. Trimming cost V 3 bases and J 1 base; bases outside gene matches: 5. CDR3 sequence: CATSDAQREGSYEQYF. Written as DNA, the CDR3 is TGTGCCACCAGTGATGCCCAGCGGGAGGGTTCCTACGAGCAGTACTTC.

The V and J genes are TRBV28 and TRBJ2-7; possible D gene TRBD1, 6 bases. Trimming took off 2 bases at V and 1 base at J, with 15 bases between the two ends. The germline V gene has CDR1 MDHEN and CDR2 SYDVKM. The CDR3 covers 16 residues. The CDR3 bases are TGTGCCAGCAGTTTAATAGGCAGGGGCCCTTCCTACGAGCAGTACTTC. Protein product: CASSLIGRGPSYEQYF.